This T cell receptor (beta chain) was sequenced in a study of CD8 T cells in Susac syndrome. RNA, at about 0.45 to 1 ug, was reverse transcribed with random hexamers. Amplification of TCR beta CDR3 used immunoSEQ multiplex PCR across 54 Vbeta and 13 Jbeta. TCRdb fed the immunoSEQ multiplex PCR reads into MiXCR, producing one record per CDR3 protein. This table has some 110,000 distinct CDR3 sequences, more than 90% appearing once. The receptor's source is a human donor in good health. What was sequenced was CD4+ T cells from PBMCs.

CDR3 coding DNA: TGTGCCAGCAGCCCTGGGCGGGAGCTGTTTTTT. The encoded protein is CASSPGRELFF. V gene TRBV7-6 combines with J gene TRBJ2-2; D remains unclear. This CDR3 is built from 11 residues. Germline V gives CDR1 SGHVS, CDR2 FNYEAQ. Trimming took 5 bases from V and 9 from J, leaving 7 bases between them.